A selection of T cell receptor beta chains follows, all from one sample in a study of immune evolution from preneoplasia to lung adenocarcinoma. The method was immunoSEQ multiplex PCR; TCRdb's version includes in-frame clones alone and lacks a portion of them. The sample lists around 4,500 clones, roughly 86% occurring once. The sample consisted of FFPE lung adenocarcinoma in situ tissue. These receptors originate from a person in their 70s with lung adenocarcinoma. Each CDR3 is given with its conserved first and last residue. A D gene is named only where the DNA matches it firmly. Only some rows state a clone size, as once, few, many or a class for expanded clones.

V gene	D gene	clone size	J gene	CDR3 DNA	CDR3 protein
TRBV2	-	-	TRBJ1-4	TGTGCCAGCAGTGAAGGTGACCGATCTAATGAAAAACTGTTTTTT	CASSEGDRSNEKLFF
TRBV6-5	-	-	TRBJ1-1	TGTGCCAGCAGTCTTTTTATGAACACTGAAGCTTTCTTT	CASSLFMNTEAFF
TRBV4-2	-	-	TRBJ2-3	TGTGCCAGCAGCCGACCGTCTAGCACAGATACGCAGTATTTT	CASSRPSSTDTQYF
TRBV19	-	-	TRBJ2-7	TGTGCCAGTAGCCCTACGGCAGCAACCTACGAGCAGTACTTC	CASSPTAATYEQYF
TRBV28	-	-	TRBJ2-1	TGTGCCAGCCGCTGGGACAATGAGCAGTTCTTC	CASRWDNEQFF
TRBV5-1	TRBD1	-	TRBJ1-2	TGCGCCAGCAGCAACCCAGGGGGCGCTCGTGGCTACACCTTC	CASSNPGGARGYTF
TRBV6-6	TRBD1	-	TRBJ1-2	TGTGCCAGCAGCCTCCGGCCAGGGGGGGCGGATGGCTACACCTTC	CASSLRPGGADGYTF
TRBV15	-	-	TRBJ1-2	TGTGCCACCAGCAGAGTAAGAACTCTCGGGGGCTACACCTTC	CATSRVRTLGGYTF
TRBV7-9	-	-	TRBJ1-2	TGTGCCAGCAGCCTGGAGAAGAACTATGGCTACACCTTC	CASSLEKNYGYTF
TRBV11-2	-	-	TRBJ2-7	TGTGCCAGCAGCTTAGAGGATACCGAGCAGTACTTC	CASSLEDTEQYF
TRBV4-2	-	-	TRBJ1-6	TGTGCCAGCAGCCGGGACAAGGATTCACCCCTCCACTTT	CASSRDKDSPLHF
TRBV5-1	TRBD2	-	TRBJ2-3	TGCGCCAGCAGCGAACAGGGACTAGCGGGGGGCAGAGATACGCAGTATTTT	CASSEQGLAGGRDTQYF
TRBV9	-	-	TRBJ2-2	TGTGCCAGCAGCGAGATAAACACCGGGGAGCTGTTTTTT	CASSEINTGELFF
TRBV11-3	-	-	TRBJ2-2	TGTGCCAGCTCCCATGGAGGGGAGCTGTTTTTT	CASSHGGELFF
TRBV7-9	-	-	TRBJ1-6	TGTGCCAGCAGCTTCATTGGGACCTATAATTCACCCCTCCACTTT	CASSFIGTYNSPLHF
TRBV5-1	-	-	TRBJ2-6	TGCGCCAGCAATTTAGCATCTGGGGCCAACGTCCTGACTTTC	CASNLASGANVLTF
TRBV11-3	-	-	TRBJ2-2	TGTGCCAGCAGCCTATACAGGAACACCGGGGAGCTGTTTTTT	CASSLYRNTGELFF
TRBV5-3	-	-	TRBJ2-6	TGTGCCAGAAGCCAAGGGGCGTCTGGGGCCAACGTCCTGACTTTC	CARSQGASGANVLTF
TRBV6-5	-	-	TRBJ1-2	TGTGCCAGCAGTTATGAATCGGGGCCGGGTGGCTACACCTTC	CASSYESGPGGYTF
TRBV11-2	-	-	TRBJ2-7	TGTGCCAGCAGCTCAGGGGTGGGCCCCTACGAGCAGTACTTC	CASSSGVGPYEQYF
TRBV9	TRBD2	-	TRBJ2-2	TGTGCCAGCAGCCCTTCTATAGCGGGCCCCGGCACCGGGGAGCTGTTTTTT	CASSPSIAGPGTGELFF
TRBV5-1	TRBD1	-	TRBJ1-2	TGCGCCAGCAGCGCGACAGGGGGCCACCCCTCGGCCTACACCTTC	CASSATGGHPSAYTF
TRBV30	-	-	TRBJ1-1	TGTGCCTGGAGAGTCGAAGGGGGTACTGAAGCTTTCTTT	CAWRVEGGTEAFF
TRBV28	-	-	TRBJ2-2	TGTGCCAGCAGTTTATCAGGGGCGAGCGGGGAGCTGTTTTTT	CASSLSGASGELFF
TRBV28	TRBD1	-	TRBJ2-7	TGTGCCAGCAGCCCCCCGAGGGGGCGTTACTACGAGCAGTACTTC	CASSPPRGRYYEQYF
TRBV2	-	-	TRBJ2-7	TGTGCCAGCAGTGGAAGGGGGGGACCCTACGAGCAGTACTTC	CASSGRGGPYEQYF
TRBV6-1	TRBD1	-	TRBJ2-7	TGTGCCAGCAGCGCAGCCGGGACAGGACCCTACGAGCAGTACTTC	CASSAAGTGPYEQYF
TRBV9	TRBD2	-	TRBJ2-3	TGTGCCAGCAGCGGCGCCCTCGGACTAGCGGGCGGCACAGATACGCAGTATTTT	CASSGALGLAGGTDTQYF
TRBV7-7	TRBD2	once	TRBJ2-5	TGTGCTAGCAGCGAAGGGACTAGAGAGACCCAGTACTTC	CASSEGTRETQYF
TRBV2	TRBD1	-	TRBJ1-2	TGTGCCACCGGGCCAATGGCAGGGGGCAACTATGGCTACACCTTC	CATGPMAGGNYGYTF
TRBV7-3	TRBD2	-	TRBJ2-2	TGTGCCAGCAGCTTAAGGGCAGCGGGAGGATTGAACACCGGGGAGCTGTTTTTT	CASSLRAAGGLNTGELFF
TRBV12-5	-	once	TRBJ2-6	TGTGCTAGTGGTAGGTCTGGGGCCAACGTCCTGACTTTC	CASGRSGANVLTF
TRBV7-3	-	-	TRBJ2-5	TGTGCCAGCGCCAGGGAGGAGGTGGGGACCCAGTACTTC	CASAREEVGTQYF
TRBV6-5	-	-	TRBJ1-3	TGTGCCAGCACCACGGGGGGGGCCTCTGGAAACACCATATATTTT	CASTTGGASGNTIYF
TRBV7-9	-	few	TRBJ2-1	TGTGCCAGCAGCTTAATGCCCCAGGGTTCCGATGAGCAGTTCTTC	CASSLMPQGSDEQFF
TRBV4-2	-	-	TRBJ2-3	TGTGCCAGCAGCCAAGATGCGGGGCGGGGAGATACGCAGTATTTT	CASSQDAGRGDTQYF
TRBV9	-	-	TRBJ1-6	TGTGCCAGCAGCGCCGACGGACAGTCGAATTCACCCCTCCACTTT	CASSADGQSNSPLHF
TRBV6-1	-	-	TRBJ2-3	TGTGCCAGCAGCGCCTTGAGGGGCACAGATACGCAGTATTTT	CASSALRGTDTQYF
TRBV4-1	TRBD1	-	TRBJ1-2	TGCGCCAGCAGCACTGAACAGGGGTCCTATGGCTACACCTTC	CASSTEQGSYGYTF
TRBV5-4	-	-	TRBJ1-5	TGTGCCAGCAGCTACCAACAGGGCCCCCAGCATTTT	CASSYQQGPQHF